These T cell receptor beta chains were read from a single sample in a study of blood T cell repertoires in COVID-19. The data were produced by immunoSEQ multiplex PCR, yet TCRdb's version contains in-frame clones alone and is incomplete. The sample yields about 33,000 clones, 75% to 90% seen once. What was sequenced was peripheral blood. The receptors stem from a human donor in a cohort sampled during active COVID-19. The conserved cysteine and the conserved F or W are not part of the CDR3 here. Some rows have no size entry. The others give once, few or many, or a class for an expanded clone.

v_gene	abundance	j_gene	CDR3aa
TRBV10-3	NA	TRBJ1-3	AISESGDRANTIY
TRBV28	NA	TRBJ2-1	ASRLAGSYNEQF
TRBV2	NA	TRBJ1-5	ASSETGGGQPQH
TRBV29-1	NA	TRBJ1-3	SAGTGLNTIY
TRBV28	NA	TRBJ1-1	ASHRGANTEAF
TRBV6-5	NA	TRBJ2-3	ASYRDDNPPY
TRBV7-3	few	TRBJ2-1	ASSKSGGQQKQF
TRBV6-5	NA	TRBJ2-1	ASSPQRGYNEQF
TRBV6-5	NA	TRBJ1-2	ASSYSGTGAFGYT
TRBV6-5	once	TRBJ1-1	ASSYAGRTEAF
TRBV6-5	NA	TRBJ1-1	ASRSRVTEAF
TRBV7-9	NA	TRBJ2-3	ASSPVTRGTDTQY
TRBV2	NA	TRBJ2-5	ASRAPGQGAQETQY
TRBV7-2	NA	TRBJ2-7	ASSLGDRGYEQY
TRBV4-1	NA	TRBJ2-1	ASSRGPVTGPSNEQF
TRBV5-1	NA	TRBJ2-5	ASSLQETQY
TRBV7-9	once	TRBJ2-1	ASSDRDYNEQF
TRBV7-6	NA	TRBJ2-5	ASSLAQQETQY
TRBV2	NA	TRBJ2-5	ASSERWTSGSSPQETQY
TRBV21-1	NA	TRBJ2-2	ASSKAPRGAGELF
TRBV6-5	NA	TRBJ1-5	ASSYVAGQGQPQH
TRBV7-2	NA	TRBJ2-1	ASSPFSNEQF
TRBV5-1	NA	TRBJ2-3	ASSLAGDTDTQY
TRBV6-6	NA	TRBJ2-1	ASSYPPPRRGPEQF
TRBV9	few	TRBJ2-5	ASSTPGLAARETQY
TRBV5-1	NA	TRBJ2-2	ASSWTGLGTGELF
TRBV4-1	NA	TRBJ1-5	ASSQPPGPQH
TRBV19	once	TRBJ1-2	ASRRSGGSGDGYT
TRBV2	NA	TRBJ1-2	ASSVSGSRGYT
TRBV29-1	once	TRBJ1-3	SARGFGNTIY
TRBV3-1/TRBV3-2	NA	TRBJ2-4	ASSQDLAGGVRNIQY
TRBV6-5	NA	TRBJ1-5	ASRTRQGLQPQH
TRBV5-1	NA	TRBJ2-7	ASSLPGAGEQY
TRBV7-6	NA	TRBJ2-3	ASSFGTSGSTDTQY
TRBV3-1/TRBV3-2	NA	TRBJ1-4	ASSRHPGQGREKLF
TRBV5-1	once	TRBJ1-1	ASSKGQGRADTEAF
TRBV10-3	NA	TRBJ1-5	AISESAVTGNQPQH
TRBV11-2	few	TRBJ2-5	ASSSNSQETQY
TRBV12-3/TRBV12-4	NA	TRBJ2-7	ASRRLASYEQY
TRBV5-4	NA	TRBJ1-2	ASSPDRGYGYT
TRBV12-3/TRBV12-4	NA	TRBJ2-5	ASSYADMETQY
TRBV19	NA	TRBJ2-7	ASSIDRTGRAYEQY
TRBV18	NA	TRBJ1-5	ASSPPLTGNQPQH
TRBV5-3	NA	TRBJ2-7	ARSWEPGQGVTYEQY
TRBV21-1	NA	TRBJ2-1	ASSGRTGRVDNEQF